This T cell receptor beta chain emerged from a study of blood T cell repertoires in COVID-19. Across the study: Samples taken during acute and convalescent COVID-19 were collected in the United States, Italy and Spain. Sources were T cells, B-cell-depleted T cells, or PBMCs; the material itself was cDNA or gDNA.

In the source study's methods: Estimated nucleated cell counts came from reference gene primer amplification. Some clones are missing from TCRdb's copy, which holds only in-frame ones; the method was immunoSEQ multiplex PCR. The V and J calls and clone size were taken over from that table, and D and trimming were inferred from the DNA. This table holds approximately 180,000 clones, 70% to 90% found once. The germline V and J ends were trimmed by 4 bases and 3 bases, with 13 bases remaining between them. Germline V CDR1 and CDR2: LGHDT, YNNKEL (reference sequence). The CDR3 runs 15 residues. The sample taken for sequencing was peripheral blood. This receptor was identified in a man aged 60-69 years with acute or convalescent COVID-19. The chain recombines TRBV3-1 (or the pseudogene TRBV3-2) with TRBJ1-5, with D tentatively TRBD1 (5 bases). The CDR3 region has the DNA TGTGCCAGCAGCCGGGGCAGTGGAGACAATCAGCCCCAGCATTTT. Translation: CASSRGSGDNQPQHF.